Detailed here is one TCR beta chain. This entry comes from a study of STAT5B mutations in CD4+ large granular lymphocyte leukemia. Method: immunoSEQ multiplex PCR; TCRdb's copy keeps in-frame clones and lacks some. Here the sample spans under 35,000 clones, less than 80% being singletons. Germline CDR1 is SSHAT and CDR2 is FNYEAQ (reference sequence). The CDR3 loop spans 14 amino acids. V dropped 8 bases and J dropped 1; count of bases not matched to a gene: 7. The receptor's source is a human donor in good health. The sequenced sample consisted of CD4+ T cells from blood buffy coats. The rearrangement uses TRBV7-7 and TRBJ2-5; the match to TRBD2 covers 7 bases. Here the CDR3 DNA reads TGTGCCAGCGGCCCCGGGGGGATCCAAGAGACCCAGTACTTC. This gives the protein CASGPGGIQETQYF.